A selection of T cell receptor beta chains follows, all from one sample in a study of blood T cell repertoires in COVID-19. The repertoire was sequenced with immunoSEQ multiplex PCR; TCRdb's copy has only in-frame clones and lacks some. The table has 19,000 or so clones, about 88% seen once; the top ten hold around 16%. Specimen: peripheral blood. These receptor sequences come from a man between 65 and 79 years old with acute or convalescent COVID-19. CDR3s include the opening cysteine and the closing phenylalanine or tryptophan. D genes are given only for firm matches. Clone size is not always given. Where it is, it says once, few, many or a class for expanded clones.

J gene,V gene,clone size,D gene,CDR3 DNA,CDR3 protein
TRBJ2-4,TRBV5-4,medium-sized,TRBD2,TGTGCCAGCACCAGACCGGGACTAGAGGGCATTCAGTACTTC,CASTRPGLEGIQYF
TRBJ2-2,TRBV5-1,NA,NA,TGCGCCAGCAGCCCCTCTCTGGAGGGTGGGACCGGGGAGCTGTTTTTT,CASSPSLEGGTGELFF
TRBJ1-1,TRBV18,NA,NA,TGTGCCAGCTCACGAGGTTTAGAAGCTTTCTTT,CASSRGLEAFF
TRBJ2-2,TRBV5-1,NA,TRBD2,TGCGCCAGCACCCAGCGGGGGCACACCGGGGAGCTGTTTTTT,CASTQRGHTGELFF
TRBJ2-2,TRBV27,NA,NA,TGTGCCAGCAGTTTATCGGACTACCTGAATGACGGGGAGCTGTTTTTT,CASSLSDYLNDGELFF
TRBJ1-2,TRBV28,NA,NA,TGTGCCAGCAGTTTTCCAGGGAAATATAACTATGGCTACACCTTC,CASSFPGKYNYGYTF
TRBJ2-1,TRBV7-2,NA,TRBD2,TGTGCCAGCAGCTCCCCTAGCGGGAGAACCGATGAGCAGTTCTTC,CASSSPSGRTDEQFF
TRBJ2-2,TRBV5-1,NA,TRBD1,TGCGCCAGCAGCTCACCCTATCAAGGCCGCCTCGGGACAGGGGACTCCACCGGGGAGCTGTTTTTT,CASSSPYQGRLGTGDSTGELFF
TRBJ2-1,TRBV3-1/TRBV3-2,NA,TRBD2,TGTGCCAGCAGCTCCCAGGGTACTAGCGGACCCTACAATGAGCAGTTCTTC,CASSSQGTSGPYNEQFF
TRBJ2-5,TRBV29-1,NA,TRBD1,TGCAGCGTTCGGACAGGACTTCAAGAGACCCAGTACTTC,CSVRTGLQETQYF
TRBJ2-7,TRBV7-4,NA,NA,TGTGCCAGCAGCTTTCTCAGGGACGAGCAGTACTTC,CASSFLRDEQYF
TRBJ2-2,TRBV4-3,NA,TRBD2,TGCGCCAGCAGCCAGGTACTTGCGGGAGACACCGGGGAGCTGTTTTTT,CASSQVLAGDTGELFF
TRBJ2-7,TRBV19,NA,NA,TGTGCCAGTAGTATGCGGGGCTCCTACGAGCAGTACTTC,CASSMRGSYEQYF
TRBJ2-3,TRBV19,NA,TRBD1,TGTGCCAGTAGTATAGACCCCCCCGGGACAGGGCTGGGAGATACGCAGTATTTT,CASSIDPPGTGLGDTQYF
TRBJ1-2,TRBV15,NA,NA,TGTGCCACCAACCCCGGGGGGGAGGCCTATGGCTACACCTTC,CATNPGGEAYGYTF
TRBJ2-7,TRBV5-4,NA,TRBD1,TGTGCCAGCAGCTTGGCCTACAGGGGCTCCTACGAGCAGTACTTC,CASSLAYRGSYEQYF
TRBJ2-3,TRBV28,NA,TRBD2,TGTGCCAGCAGTTTACCCGGACTAGCGGGAGGTGGAGATACGCAGTATTTT,CASSLPGLAGGGDTQYF
TRBJ2-5,TRBV6-5,NA,TRBD1,TGTGCCAGCAGCCGGGACAGGGGGCTGGAGACCCAGTACTTC,CASSRDRGLETQYF
TRBJ2-1,TRBV27,NA,NA,TGTGCCAGCAGTTCAAACAGACACTACAATGAGCAGTTCTTC,CASSSNRHYNEQFF
TRBJ2-2,TRBV4-2,NA,TRBD2,TGTGCCAGCAGCCAAGATAGCGGGCACAACACCGGGGAGCTGTTTTTT,CASSQDSGHNTGELFF
TRBJ2-5,TRBV6-2/TRBV6-3,once,NA,TGTGCCAGCAGTTACTCCTTCTTCGAGTGGGAGACCCAGTACTTC,CASSYSFFEWETQYF
TRBJ1-1,TRBV7-9,NA,TRBD1,TGTGCCAGCAGCTTGGGACAGGGATGGCGCACTGAAGCTTTCTTT,CASSLGQGWRTEAFF
TRBJ2-7,TRBV4-2,NA,TRBD2,TGTGCCAGCAGCCAAAGTTCTAGCGGGAGCTACGAGCAGTACTTC,CASSQSSSGSYEQYF